Each of the 15 T cell receptor beta chains below was sequenced from the same sample in a study of T cell responses to AZD1222 COVID-19 vaccine. Some clones are missing from TCRdb's copy, which holds only in-frame ones; the method was immunoSEQ multiplex PCR. The sample contains roughly 100,000 clones, around 87% of which appear only once. The sequencing here drew on peripheral blood, taken on day 0 of AZD1222 vaccination. These receptor sequences come from an adult in good health.

Points on this clone: At one end, the junction sequence differs from germline, possibly due to a read error. V and J are TRBV2 and TRBJ2-4, with 11 positions matching TRBD2. CDR3 length equals 16 residues. Germline V gene data show CDR1 as SNHLY and CDR2 as FYNNEI. The CDR3 DNA sequence: TGTGCCAGCAGTGTTATACTAGCGGGAGACGCCTACCGAGTCCCCTTC. Encoded protein: CASSVILAGDAYRVPF.

The CDR3 region is CASSVRGANVLTF. The CDR3 DNA reads TGTGCCAGCAGTGTACGGGGGGCCAACGTCCTGACTTTC. J is TRBJ2-6 and V is TRBV6-2 or TRBV6-3; D call uncertain. Germline V gene sequence: CDR1 MNHEY, CDR2 SVGEGT. The CDR3 is 13 residues long. V gave up 5 bases and J gave up 4 bases, with 6 bases separating them.

V usage is TRBV12-3 or TRBV12-4 and J usage is TRBJ2-2, with D perhaps TRBD1 (6 bases). This CDR3 region has 13 residues. Trimming took off 10 bases at V and 3 bases at J, with 12 bases between the two ends. CDR3 sequence: CATRGPYTGELFF. The CDR3 DNA is TGTGCCACCAGGGGCCCGTACACCGGGGAGCTGTTTTTT.

The chain carries TRBV2 and TRBJ2-7; D is ambiguous. This CDR3 contains 15 residues. Germline values: CDR1 SNHLY, CDR2 FYNNEI. V was shortened by 6 bases and J by 2 bases, with 17 bases between the two germline ends. DNA of the CDR3: TGTGCCAGCAGAGCCGTTTTGGTCGGCACCTACGAGCAGTACTTC. Amino acid sequence: CASRAVLVGTYEQYF.

This chain connects TRBV28 to TRBJ2-3; perhaps TRBD2 as D (6 bases). The CDR3 runs 17 residues. V dropped 6 bases and J dropped 3 bases, with 22 bases sitting between them. Germline-derived CDR1 and CDR2 are MDHEN and SYDVKM. The chain's CDR3 is CASRPGGTLAPTDTQYF. In DNA form, the CDR3 reads TGTGCCAGCAGGCCCGGCGGAACCCTAGCGCCTACAGATACGCAGTATTTT.

The J gene is TRBJ2-3, the V gene TRBV5-6; TRBD1 matches 7 bases. CDR1 SGHDT and CDR2 YYEEEE come from the germline V gene. The V segment lost 5 bases and the J segment 7 bases; nucleotides outside the gene matches: 7. The length of the CDR3 is 13 residues. DNA of the CDR3: TGTGCCAGCAGTTGGGTACAGGGGAATACGCAGTATTTT. It yields the protein CASSWVQGNTQYF.

The chain joins TRBV7-6 to TRBJ2-7; TRBD2 agrees at 14 bases. The trim removed 5 bases at V and 6 bases at J, leaving 3 bases unmatched. CDR1 SGHVS and CDR2 FNYEAQ come from the germline V gene. This CDR3 region has 14 residues. The CDR3 DNA follows: TGTGCCAGCAGCATGGGACTAGCGGGGGTCGAGCAGTACTTC. Protein product: CASSMGLAGVEQYF.

The rearrangement joins TRBV7-6 to TRBJ2-1; D may be TRBD1 or TRBD2 (5 bases each). V gave up 4 bases and J gave up 9 bases, with 19 bases separating them. The CDR3 runs to 15 residues. CDR1 and CDR2 (germline): SGHVS, FNYEAQ. CDR3: CASSSDVRGPGEQFF. The CDR3 DNA follows: TGTGCCAGCAGCTCGGATGTGAGGGGACCGGGTGAGCAGTTCTTC.

The rearrangement uses TRBV19 and TRBJ2-1, with 7 bases fitting TRBD1. The CDR3 runs to 14 residues. Trimming cost V 3 bases and J 2 bases; bases outside gene matches: 1. Germline V CDR1 and CDR2: LNHDA, SQIVND (reference sequence). CDR3 sequence reads: CASSMGTAYNEQFF. The CDR3 DNA reads as TGTGCCAGTAGTATGGGGACAGCCTACAATGAGCAGTTCTTC.

The V gene is TRBV19, the J gene TRBJ2-1, with D hard to call. Deletions cut 1 base from V and 3 bases from J, with 13 bases between. This CDR3 has 16 residues. Germline V gene sequence: CDR1 LNHDA, CDR2 SQIVND (reference sequence). The DNA of the CDR3 is TGTGCCAGTAGTATAGGAGGCCAGGCCGACTACAATGAGCAGTTCTTC. Its translation is CASSIGGQADYNEQFF.

The chain joins TRBV28 to TRBJ1-3; D ambiguous. In germline, CDR1 is MDHEN, CDR2 SYDVKM. The V gene lost 5 bases and the J gene lost 0 bases, with 11 bases spanning the gap. The CDR3 has 15 amino acids. CDR3 DNA sequence: TGTGCCAGCAGTCGCACATCAGGCTCTGGAAACACCATATATTTT. It translates to CASSRTSGSGNTIYF.

This clone was observed a few times. The chain recombines TRBV2 with TRBJ1-1; 8 bases are a match to TRBD1. Per the germline V gene, CDR1 is SNHLY and CDR2 is FYNNEI. J gave up 5 bases and V 4 bases, and 6 bases lay outside the gene matches. The CDR3 is 14 amino acids. The CDR3 coding sequence is TGTGCCAGCAGTGTTGGGCAGGGGGCTACTGAAGCTTTCTTT. Protein product: CASSVGQGATEAFF.

The V call is TRBV24-1, the J call TRBJ1-2; D is unclear. CDR1 KGHDR and CDR2 SFDVKD come from the germline V gene. This CDR3 contains 14 residues. V lost 1 base, J lost 4 bases, and 9 bases lay in between. The CDR3 is CATSDFTQLYGYTF. Here the CDR3 DNA reads TGTGCCACCAGTGATTTCACACAGCTCTATGGCTACACCTTC.

This clone was found once. This chain uses TRBV13 with TRBJ2-7; 9 bases match TRBD1. The CDR3 extends over 20 amino acids. With V trimmed by 4 bases and J by 3 bases, 22 bases remained unmatched. Germline V lookup: CDR1 PRHDT, CDR2 FYEKMQ (reference sequence). The CDR3 sequence is CASSSTRLKTGTGMFYEQYF. CDR3 nucleotides: TGTGCCAGCAGCTCCACTCGACTAAAGACCGGGACAGGGATGTTCTACGAGCAGTACTTC.

This chain joins TRBV6-1 and TRBJ2-7; D may be TRBD1 (6 bases). The CDR3 totals 15 residues. Trimming cost V 2 bases and J 2 bases, with 13 bases left between them. Germline V gives CDR1 MNHNS, CDR2 SASEGT. Written as DNA, the CDR3 is TGTGCCAGCAGTGAACCCAGGGGTAGCCCCTACGAGCAGTACTTC. This translates into CASSEPRGSPYEQYF.